This T cell receptor (beta chain) was captured in a study of cytomegalovirus exposure and HLA in healthy donors. The germline CDR1 and CDR2 sequences are SGHTA and FQGNSA. The V segment lost 4 bases and the J segment 2 bases; nucleotides outside the gene matches: 11. The CDR3 spans 18 residues. Vbeta (60) and Jbeta (13) primers were used in the PCR. Assay: immunoSEQ multiplex PCR; the TCRdb copy retains only in-frame clones and omits some. There are 100,000 to 120,000 clones in the sample; 80% occur only once, and around 6.9% lies in the top ten. The origin of this receptor is a man aged 25 to 45 in good health and CMV-seropositive. Sequencing was performed on PBMCs. This chain connects TRBV7-2 to TRBJ2-1; 10 bases line up with TRBD2. CDR3 nucleotides: TGTGCCAGCAGCTCTCCCCTAGCGGGGGTTACTACCTACAATGAGCAGTTCTTC. Translated, it gives CASSSPLAGVTTYNEQFF. The whole variable domain, remainder taken from reference TRBV7-2 and TRBJ2-1, is GAGVSQSPSNKVTEKGKDVELRCDPISGHTALYWYRQSLGQGLEFLIYFQGNSAPDKSGLPSDRFSAERTGGSVSTLTIQRTQQEDSAVYLCASSSPLAGVTTYNEQFFGPGTRLTVL.